The 15 T cell receptor beta chains in this list originate from one sample, sequenced in a study of blood T cells in healthy people across ages (dated by TCRdb to the mid-2010s). Library creation used 5' RACE. Sequencing used an Illumina HiSeq 2500. A second roughly 7 to 11 cycle PCR used a sample-barcoded 5' primer and a J-beta primer mix. TCRdb applied fastp at Q25 and MiXCR to the public reads, then kept only in-frame beta chains. When rows share a CDR3 protein, they turn into one entry using the most common DNA and genes. For this sample there are roughly 1.5 million distinct CDR3 sequences; roughly 43% appear just once. About 3.8% of the sample goes to the ten largest clones. The sequencing input was blood. Receptors originate from a woman in her late teens or twenties in good health.

Concerning this clonotype itself: With a much larger clone just one base away, this may be a read error. The chain carries TRBV12-3 or TRBV12-4 and TRBJ2-7; possibly TRBD1 or TRBD2 for D (5 bases each). The V end was cut by 5 bases, the J end by 7 bases, with 21 bases between. CDR3 length: 15 amino acids. CDR3 DNA sequence: TGTGCCAGCAGTCCCGAGGGGTATTCCTACAATGAGCAGTACTTC. It is translated as CASSPEGYSYNEQYF.

This clonotype was seen more than once but under ten times. V and J are TRBV7-9 and TRBJ1-5, with 7 positions matching TRBD1. Germline CDR1 and CDR2: SEHNR and FQNEAQ (reference sequence). V lost 5 bases and J lost 3; bases outside the gene matches: 10. The CDR3 length is 16 residues. In nucleotides, the CDR3 is TGTGCCAGCAGCCCTCGGGACAGCAATTACAATCAGCCCCAGCATTTT. This gives the protein CASSPRDSNYNQPQHF.

In regard to this clonotype: Just one base apart from a much larger clone, this may be a read error. The chain carries TRBV20-1 and TRBJ2-5; D might be TRBD1 (6 bases). This CDR3 is built from 15 residues. Germline V gene sequence: CDR1 DFQATT, CDR2 SNEGSKA (reference sequence). Trimming shortened V by 1 base and J by 5 bases, and 17 bases separated the two germline ends. The CDR3 spells CSARADGTSRETQYF. The CDR3 nucleotides are TGCAGTGCTAGAGCGGACGGGACAAGCAGGGAGACCCAGTACTTC.

The V and J genes are TRBV6-1 and TRBJ2-3, with TRBD2 matching over 7 bases. With V trimmed by 7 bases and J by 1 base, 11 bases remained unmatched. This CDR3 is built from 16 residues. The V gene's germline CDR1 is MNHNS and CDR2 SASEGT. The CDR3: CASIRVGLAGTDTQYF. Written as DNA, the CDR3 is TGTGCCAGCATAAGAGTGGGCCTAGCGGGCACAGATACGCAGTATTTT.

This chain connects TRBV20-1 to TRBJ2-1; tentatively, D is TRBD1 or TRBD2 (5 bases each). The CDR3 spans 14 residues. V was pared by 4 bases and J by 5 bases, with 15 bases between. CDR1 DFQATT and CDR2 SNEGSKA come from the germline V gene (reference sequence). CDR3 in amino acids: CSATPPMGDNEQFF. The CDR3 DNA sequence: TGCAGTGCTACTCCTCCCATGGGGGACAATGAGCAGTTCTTC.

This chain links TRBV20-1 with TRBJ1-5, with D hard to call. V dropped 0 bases and J dropped 3 bases, with 9 bases sitting between them. CDR1 and CDR2 (germline): DFQATT, SNEGSKA (reference sequence). The CDR3 sequence is 14 residues long. Here the CDR3 reads CSARDISLNQPQHF. DNA of the CDR3: TGCAGTGCTAGAGATATAAGCCTCAATCAGCCCCAGCATTTT.

J is TRBJ2-7 and V is TRBV7-9; possibly TRBD1 for D (6 bases). Germline V gene data show CDR1 as SEHNR and CDR2 as FQNEAQ (reference sequence). There are 13 residues in the CDR3. V lost 1 base and J 6 bases, leaving 10 bases between the germline ends. CDR3 amino acids: CASSLGGQTEQYF. CDR3 DNA sequence: TGTGCCAGCAGCTTAGGTGGACAGACCGAGCAGTACTTC.

This sequence joins TRBV7-2 and TRBJ1-1; TRBD1 agrees at 7 bases. V lost 4 bases and J lost 5; bases outside the gene matches: 4. Germline V gene lookup returns CDR1 SGHTA and CDR2 FQGNSA. CDR3 size: 13 residues. CDR3: CASSWTGKTEAFF. In DNA, the CDR3 is TGTGCCAGCAGCTGGACAGGTAAAACTGAAGCTTTCTTT. The variable domain in full, completed from reference TRBV7-2 and TRBJ1-1, reads GAGVSQSPSNKVTEKGKDVELRCDPISGHTALYWYRQSLGQGLEFLIYFQGNSAPDKSGLPSDRFSAERTGGSVSTLTIQRTQQEDSAVYLCASSWTGKTEAFFGQGTRLTVV.

The V call is TRBV5-6, the J call TRBJ2-1; D is ambiguous. Trimming left V 0 bases short and J 3 bases short, with 16 bases between. The CDR3 runs 17 residues. Germline assignment: CDR1 SGHDT and CDR2 YYEEEE. Here the CDR3 reads CASSLAYRIAVYNEQFF. CDR3 nucleotides: TGTGCCAGCAGCTTGGCCTATAGGATAGCTGTCTACAATGAGCAGTTCTTC.

The chain uses TRBV6-6 and TRBJ2-7; 9 bases agree with TRBD1. The germline V gene has CDR1 MNHNY and CDR2 SVGAGI (reference sequence). This CDR3 is built from 12 residues. V dropped 6 bases and J dropped 5; count of bases not matched to a gene: 2. CDR3 protein: CASRTGGNEQYF. Written as DNA, the CDR3 is TGTGCCAGCAGGACAGGGGGAAACGAGCAGTACTTC.

As to this clonotype: The junction departs from germline at one end; a sequencing error may be responsible. The V call is TRBV27, the J call TRBJ1-2, with a possible D match to TRBD1 (5 bases). The CDR3 runs 14 residues. CDR1 MNHEY and CDR2 SMNVEV come from the germline V gene (reference sequence). The CDR3 loop is CASSPDRPHYGYTF. As DNA, the CDR3 is TGTGCCAGCAGTCCCGACAGACCTCACTATGGTTACACCTTC.

The chain combines TRBV2 with TRBJ2-1, with D hard to call. The germline V and J ends were trimmed by 0 bases and 6 bases, with 6 bases remaining between them. The CDR3 contains 13 residues. CDR1 and CDR2 from the germline V gene are SNHLY and FYNNEI. DNA of the CDR3: TGTGCCAGCAGTGAAGCCCCCCGCAATGAGCAGTTCTTC. Its protein product is CASSEAPRNEQFF.

There are a few counts of this clonotype. The chain carries TRBV5-1 and TRBJ2-7; 12 bases agree with TRBD2. Germline V lookup: CDR1 SGHRS, CDR2 YFSETQ. This CDR3 has 16 residues. V lost 4 bases, J lost 3 bases, and 8 bases stayed unmatched. CDR3 bases: TGCGCCAGCAGCCCGACTAGCGGGAGTTGGGTCTACGAGCAGTACTTC. Its translation: CASSPTSGSWVYEQYF.

The CDR3 protein is CSAIPASRGLNSPLHF. The CDR3, as DNA: TGCAGTGCCATTCCAGCAAGCAGGGGGCTCAATTCACCCCTCCACTTT. The chain combines TRBV20-1 with TRBJ1-6, with TRBD1 matching over 8 bases. This CDR3 has 16 residues. The ends lost 6 bases at V and 7 bases at J; junction bases unmatched: 14. CDR1 and CDR2 from the germline V gene are DFQATT and SNEGSKA (reference sequence).

This clonotype was seen more than once but under ten times. The chain is built from TRBV20-1 and TRBJ1-2; no reliable D call. This CDR3 contains 15 residues. CDR1 is DFQATT, CDR2 SNEGSKA, per germline (reference sequence). V lost 0 bases and J 2 bases, leaving 13 bases between the germline ends. Here the CDR3 reads CSARDRRKGNYGYTF. The CDR3 region has the DNA TGCAGTGCTAGAGATCGGAGAAAGGGCAACTATGGCTACACCTTC.